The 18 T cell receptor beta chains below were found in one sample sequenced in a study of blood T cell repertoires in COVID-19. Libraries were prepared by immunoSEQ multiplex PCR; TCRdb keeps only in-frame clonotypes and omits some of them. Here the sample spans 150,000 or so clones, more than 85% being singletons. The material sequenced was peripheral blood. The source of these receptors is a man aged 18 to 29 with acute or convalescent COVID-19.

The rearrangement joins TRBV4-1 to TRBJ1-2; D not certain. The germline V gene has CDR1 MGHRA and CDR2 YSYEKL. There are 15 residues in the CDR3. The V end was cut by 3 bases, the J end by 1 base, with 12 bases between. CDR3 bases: TGCGCCAGCAGCCACGGTCAGGTGATTAACTATGGCTACACCTTC. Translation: CASSHGQVINYGYTF.

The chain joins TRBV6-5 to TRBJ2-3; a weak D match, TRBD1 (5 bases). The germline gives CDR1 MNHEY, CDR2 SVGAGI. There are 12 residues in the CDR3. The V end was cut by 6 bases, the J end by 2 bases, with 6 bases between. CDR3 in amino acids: CASRDITDTQYF. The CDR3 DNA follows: TGTGCCAGCAGGGACATCACAGATACGCAGTATTTT.

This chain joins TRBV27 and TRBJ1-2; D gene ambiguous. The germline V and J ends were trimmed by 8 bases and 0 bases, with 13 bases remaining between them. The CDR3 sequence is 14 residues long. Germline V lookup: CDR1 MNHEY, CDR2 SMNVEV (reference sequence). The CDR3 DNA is TGTGCCAGCGCCGTAGACACCACTAACTATGGCTACACCTTC. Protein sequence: CASAVDTTNYGYTF.

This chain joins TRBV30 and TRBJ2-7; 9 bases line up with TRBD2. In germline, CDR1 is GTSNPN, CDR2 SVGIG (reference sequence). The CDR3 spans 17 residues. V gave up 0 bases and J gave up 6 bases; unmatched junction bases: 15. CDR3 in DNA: TGTGCCTGGAGTGTAATGAGAGGGTTAGCGGGGGAAGGCGAGCAGTACTTC. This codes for CAWSVMRGLAGEGEQYF.

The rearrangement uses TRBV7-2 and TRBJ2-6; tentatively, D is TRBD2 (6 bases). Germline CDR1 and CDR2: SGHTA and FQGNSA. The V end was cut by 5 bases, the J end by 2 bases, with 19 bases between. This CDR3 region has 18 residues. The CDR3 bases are TGTGCCAGCAGCCTGCGGGGCCCGGGAAGCCCTGGGGCCAACGTCCTGACTTTC. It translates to CASSLRGPGSPGANVLTF. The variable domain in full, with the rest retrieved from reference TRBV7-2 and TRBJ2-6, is GAGVSQSPSNKVTEKGKDVELRCDPISGHTALYWYRQSLGQGLEFLIYFQGNSAPDKSGLPSDRFSAERTGGSVSTLTIQRTQQEDSAVYLCASSLRGPGSPGANVLTFGAGSRLTVL.

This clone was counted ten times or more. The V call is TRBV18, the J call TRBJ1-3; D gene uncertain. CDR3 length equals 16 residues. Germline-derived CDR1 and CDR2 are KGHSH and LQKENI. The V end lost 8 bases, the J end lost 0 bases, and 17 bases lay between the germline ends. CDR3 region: CASTPPGFISGNTIYF. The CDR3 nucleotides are TGTGCCAGCACGCCGCCCGGGTTCATCTCTGGAAACACCATATATTTT.

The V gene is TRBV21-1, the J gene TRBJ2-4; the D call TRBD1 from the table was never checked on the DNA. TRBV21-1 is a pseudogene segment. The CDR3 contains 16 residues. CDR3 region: CASSTDRGPFKNIQYF. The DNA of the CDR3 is TGTGCCAGCAGCACCGACAGGGGGCCTTTCAAAAACATTCAGTACTTC.

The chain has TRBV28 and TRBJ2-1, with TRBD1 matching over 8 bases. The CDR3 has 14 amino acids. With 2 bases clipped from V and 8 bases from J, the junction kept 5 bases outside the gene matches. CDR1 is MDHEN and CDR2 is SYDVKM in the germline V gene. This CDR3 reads CASSLGAGGHEQFF. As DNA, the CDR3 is TGTGCCAGCAGTTTAGGTGCAGGGGGCCATGAGCAGTTCTTC.

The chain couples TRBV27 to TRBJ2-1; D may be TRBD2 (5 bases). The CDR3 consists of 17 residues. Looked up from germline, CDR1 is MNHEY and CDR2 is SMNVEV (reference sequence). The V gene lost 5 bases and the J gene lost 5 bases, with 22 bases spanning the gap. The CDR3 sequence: CASSLGLSSTINNEQFF. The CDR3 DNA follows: TGTGCCAGCAGTCTCGGACTCTCCTCCACTATAAACAATGAGCAGTTCTTC.

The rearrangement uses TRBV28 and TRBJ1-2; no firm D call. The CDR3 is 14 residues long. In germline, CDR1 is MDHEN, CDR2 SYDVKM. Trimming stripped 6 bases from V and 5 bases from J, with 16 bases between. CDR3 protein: CASRGSGEGYGYTF. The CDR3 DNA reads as TGTGCCAGCAGGGGGAGCGGGGAAGGTTATGGCTACACCTTC.

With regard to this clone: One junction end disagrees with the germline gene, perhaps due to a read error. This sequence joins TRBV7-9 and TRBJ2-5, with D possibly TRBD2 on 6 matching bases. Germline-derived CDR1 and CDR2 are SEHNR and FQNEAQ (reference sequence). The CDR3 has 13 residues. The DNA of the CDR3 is TGTGCCAGCAGCCCGGGGGACCAGGAGACCCAGTACTTC. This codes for CASSPGDQETQYF.

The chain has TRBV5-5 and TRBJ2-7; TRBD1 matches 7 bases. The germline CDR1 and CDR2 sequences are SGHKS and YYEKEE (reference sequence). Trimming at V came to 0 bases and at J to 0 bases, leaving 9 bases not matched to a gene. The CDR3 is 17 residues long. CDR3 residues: CASSLAPTGRSSYEQYF. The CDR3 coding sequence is TGTGCCAGCAGCTTGGCCCCGACAGGGAGAAGCTCCTACGAGCAGTACTTC.

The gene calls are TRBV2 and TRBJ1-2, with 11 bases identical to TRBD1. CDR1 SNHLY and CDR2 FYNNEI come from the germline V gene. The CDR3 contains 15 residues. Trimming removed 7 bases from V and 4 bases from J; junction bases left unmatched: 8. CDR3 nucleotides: TGTGCCAGCAAAGTGGGACAGGGGGACGGCTATGGCTACACCTTC. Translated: CASKVGQGDGYGYTF.

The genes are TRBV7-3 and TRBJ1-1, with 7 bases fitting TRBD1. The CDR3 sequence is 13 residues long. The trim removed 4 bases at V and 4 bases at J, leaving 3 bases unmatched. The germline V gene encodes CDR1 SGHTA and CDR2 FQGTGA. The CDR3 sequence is CASSSGGGTEAFF. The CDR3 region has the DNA TGTGCCAGCAGCTCAGGGGGTGGCACTGAAGCTTTCTTT.

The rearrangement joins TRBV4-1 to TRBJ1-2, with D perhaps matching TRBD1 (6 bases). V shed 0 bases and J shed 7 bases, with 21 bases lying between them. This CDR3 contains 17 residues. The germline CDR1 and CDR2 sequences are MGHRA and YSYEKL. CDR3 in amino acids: CASSQEITGRGSGGYTF. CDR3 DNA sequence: TGCGCCAGCAGCCAAGAAATAACAGGCAGGGGTAGTGGTGGCTACACCTTC.

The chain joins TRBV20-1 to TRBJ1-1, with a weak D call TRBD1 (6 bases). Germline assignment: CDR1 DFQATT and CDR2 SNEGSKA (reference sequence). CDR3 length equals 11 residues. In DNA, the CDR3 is TGCAGCGCGGACAGGAACACTGAAGCTTTCTTT. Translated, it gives CSADRNTEAFF.

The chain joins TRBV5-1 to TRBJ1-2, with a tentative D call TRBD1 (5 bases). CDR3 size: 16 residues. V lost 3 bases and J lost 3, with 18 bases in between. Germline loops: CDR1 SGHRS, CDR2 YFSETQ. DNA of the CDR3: TGCGCCAGCAGCTACCTCAGGGCGCCTCTGGACTATGGCTACACCTTC. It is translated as CASSYLRAPLDYGYTF.

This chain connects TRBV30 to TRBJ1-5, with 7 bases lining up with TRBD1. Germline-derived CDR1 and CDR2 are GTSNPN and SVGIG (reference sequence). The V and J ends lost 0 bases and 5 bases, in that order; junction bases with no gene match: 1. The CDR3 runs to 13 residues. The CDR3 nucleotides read TGTGCCTGGAGTGTGACAGGGTATCAGCCCCAGCATTTT. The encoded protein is CAWSVTGYQPQHF.